The 19 T cell receptor beta chains below all came from one sample that was sequenced in a study of blood T cell repertoires in COVID-19. The table came from immunoSEQ multiplex PCR; TCRdb's copy has only in-frame clones and leaves some out. The table lists a few hundred thousand clones, around 89% of them singletons, with approximately 2.3% in the top ten. The sequenced sample consisted of PBMCs or T cells enriched from blood (not recorded which). These receptors all stem from a woman aged 40 to 50 with acute COVID-19.

The J gene is TRBJ2-3, the V gene TRBV7-6; 8 positions match TRBD2. The V gene's germline CDR1 is SGHVS and CDR2 FNYEAQ. This CDR3 region has 15 residues. V lost 1 base to trimming and J lost 5 bases; unmatched junction nucleotides: 5. This CDR3 reads CASSLVAGGRDTQYF. In DNA form, the CDR3 reads TGTGCCAGCAGCTTAGTTGCGGGGGGACGAGATACGCAGTATTTT.

The chain combines TRBV6-5 with TRBJ1-1; TRBD1 agrees at 7 bases. The CDR3 contains 15 residues. CDR1 and CDR2 from the germline V gene are MNHEY and SVGAGI. Trimming removed 4 bases from V and 1 base from J; junction bases left unmatched: 6. This chain's CDR3 is CASSSGTGANTEAFF. Written as DNA, the CDR3 is TGTGCCAGCAGTTCGGGAACAGGGGCGAACACTGAAGCTTTCTTT.

The chain joins TRBV5-4 to TRBJ2-1; TRBD1 is a possible D gene (6 bases). Germline-derived CDR1 and CDR2 are SGHNT and YYREEE (reference sequence). Trimming removed 4 bases from V and 4 bases from J, with 9 bases in between. The CDR3 consists of 13 residues. The chain's CDR3 is CASSTGPYNEQFF. The CDR3 DNA reads TGTGCCAGCAGCACAGGGCCTTACAATGAGCAGTTCTTC.

The chain joins TRBV30 to TRBJ2-7, with D possibly being TRBD1 (6 bases). In germline, CDR1 is GTSNPN, CDR2 SVGIG (reference sequence). V shed 7 bases and J shed 4 bases, with 20 bases lying between them. CDR3 size: 14 residues. For the CDR3, the DNA is TGTGCCTTAAAACGTGTCGGGACATCTTACGAGCAGTACTTC. It encodes CALKRVGTSYEQYF.

The rearrangement links TRBV11-2 to TRBJ1-2; D unresolved. Germline loops: CDR1 SGHAT, CDR2 FQNNGV. The V end lost 0 bases, the J end lost 1 base, and 6 bases lay between the germline ends. The CDR3 extends over 14 amino acids. This chain's CDR3 is CASSLETVNYGYTF. In DNA form, the CDR3 reads TGTGCCAGCAGCTTAGAAACGGTTAACTATGGCTACACCTTC. Full variable domain (rest looked up from reference TRBV11-2 and TRBJ1-2): EAGVAQSPRYKIIEKRQSVAFWCNPISGHATLYWYQQILGQGPKLLIQFQNNGVVDDSQLPKDRFSAERLKGVDSTLKIQPAKLEDSAVYLCASSLETVNYGYTFGSGTRLTVV.

V and J are TRBV25-1 and TRBJ2-1; TRBD2 matches 12 bases. With 3 bases clipped from V and 8 bases from J, the junction kept 8 bases outside the gene matches. Looked up from germline, CDR1 is MGHDK and CDR2 is SYGVNS. The CDR3 runs to 16 residues. The CDR3 protein is CASSDARLAGEDEQFF. The CDR3 coding sequence is TGTGCCAGCAGTGACGCCCGACTAGCGGGAGAGGATGAGCAGTTCTTC.

The chain has TRBV11-2 and TRBJ2-3, with TRBD2 matching over 12 bases. The CDR3 runs 17 residues. With 5 bases clipped from V and 2 bases from J, the junction kept 8 bases outside the gene matches. The germline CDR1 and CDR2 sequences are SGHAT and FQNNGV. The CDR3 DNA reads as TGTGCCAGCAGCCGCAGCCGGACTAGCGGGAACACAGATACGCAGTATTTT. Translated: CASSRSRTSGNTDTQYF.

The CDR3 sequence: CASSSFAGVGEQYV. The CDR3 DNA sequence: TGTGCCAGCAGTTCCTTCGCGGGAGTGGGCGAGCAGTACGTC. The chain has TRBV6-2 or TRBV6-3 and TRBJ2-7; 7 nucleotides line up with TRBD2. Germline-derived CDR1 and CDR2 are MNHEY and SVGEGT. The CDR3 spans 14 residues. V was pared by 4 bases and J by 6 bases, with 9 bases of the junction left unmatched.

This sequence joins TRBV20-1 and TRBJ1-3; no clear D. Germline V gives CDR1 DFQATT, CDR2 SNEGSKA (reference sequence). This CDR3 has 14 residues. The V and J ends lost 3 bases and 0 bases respectively, with 9 bases between them. This chain's CDR3 is CSASDRSSGNTIYF. DNA of the CDR3: TGCAGTGCTAGTGACCGTAGCTCTGGAAACACCATATATTTT.

This sequence joins TRBV28 and TRBJ2-1; TRBD1 is a possible D gene (5 bases). Trimming took 1 base from V and 0 from J, leaving 10 bases between them. The V gene's germline CDR1 is MDHEN and CDR2 SYDVKM. The CDR3 contains 16 residues. The CDR3 is CASSLYQGSSYNEQFF. CDR3 nucleotide sequence: TGTGCCAGCAGTTTATATCAGGGCAGCTCCTACAATGAGCAGTTCTTC.

The V and J genes are TRBV24-1 and TRBJ2-1; D call uncertain. Germline CDR1 reads KGHDR; CDR2 reads SFDVKD. There are 15 residues in the CDR3. The V end was cut by 4 bases, the J end by 1 base, with 10 bases between. This chain's CDR3 is CATSEPYSSYNEQFF. The CDR3 coding sequence is TGTGCCACCAGTGAACCTTACAGTTCCTACAATGAGCAGTTCTTC.

This sequence joins TRBV9 and TRBJ2-3; TRBD2 matches at 8 bases. The trim removed 2 bases at V and 0 bases at J, leaving 2 bases unmatched. The CDR3 length is 15 residues. Germline V CDR1 and CDR2: SGDLS, YYNGEE. The chain's CDR3 is CASSVSGASTDTQYF. The CDR3 DNA is TGTGCCAGCAGCGTTAGCGGGGCTAGCACAGATACGCAGTATTTT.

The genes are TRBV9 and TRBJ1-5, with D possibly being TRBD1 (5 bases). The CDR3 is 15 amino acids. Germline V CDR1 and CDR2: SGDLS, YYNGEE. Between the trimmed V and J ends, which lost 0 bases and 3 bases, there was a span of 10 bases. CDR3 in amino acids: CASSVGPGHNQPQHF. CDR3 in DNA: TGTGCCAGCAGCGTAGGTCCCGGACACAATCAGCCCCAGCATTTT.

The V and J genes are TRBV5-1 and TRBJ2-2; D possibly corresponds to TRBD2 (6 bases). Germline V gene data show CDR1 as SGHRS and CDR2 as YFSETQ. The CDR3 length is 14 residues. V was cut by 7 bases and J by 2 bases, with 12 bases left in between. The CDR3 is CASRDFPNTGELFF. The DNA of the CDR3 is TGCGCCAGCCGGGACTTCCCTAACACCGGGGAGCTGTTTTTT.

This clone was recorded once. The CDR3 bases are TGCAGCGCAACACCACCGGGACAGCCCAGCACAGATACGCAGTATTTT. The encoded protein is CSATPPGQPSTDTQYF. The V and J genes are TRBV29-1 and TRBJ2-3; 7 nucleotides agree with TRBD1. This CDR3 is built from 16 residues. In germline, CDR1 is SQVTM, CDR2 ANQGSEA. V trimming: 7 bases; J trimming: 0 bases; junction bases outside the gene matches: 13.

This chain joins TRBV5-1 and TRBJ2-1; 8 nucleotides match TRBD2. V lost 2 bases and J lost 6; bases outside the gene matches: 10. Germline assignment: CDR1 SGHRS and CDR2 YFSETQ. This CDR3 spans 16 amino acids. This chain's CDR3 is CASSLGGIAGFNEQFF. The CDR3 region has the DNA TGCGCCAGCAGCTTAGGCGGGATAGCGGGGTTCAATGAGCAGTTCTTC.

V gene TRBV2 combines with J gene TRBJ1-5, with a weak D call TRBD1 (6 bases). Germline V gives CDR1 SNHLY, CDR2 FYNNEI. The ends were cut back, 2 bases at V and 4 bases at J, with 9 bases in the middle. The CDR3 consists of 14 residues. Here the CDR3 DNA reads TGTGCCAGCAGTGAACGTACAGGGAATCAGCCCCAGCATTTT. Its translation: CASSERTGNQPQHF.

In this sample, this clone turned up once. The J gene is TRBJ2-2, the V gene TRBV24-1; D perhaps matches TRBD1 (5 bases). The CDR3 length is 15 residues. Trimming removed 3 bases at V and 2 bases at J, with 9 bases between. The germline gives CDR1 KGHDR, CDR2 SFDVKD. The CDR3 DNA reads as TGTGCCACCAGTGATCCCCAGGGAAACACCGGGGAGCTGTTTTTT. It codes for CATSDPQGNTGELFF.

In its sample, this clone was seen once. V and J are TRBV27 and TRBJ2-7, with TRBD1 matching 7 bases. Germline lookup yields CDR1 MNHEY and CDR2 SMNVEV (reference sequence). V gave up 8 bases and J gave up 3 bases; unmatched junction bases: 19. The CDR3 spans 17 residues. CDR3: CASEITQGPTRDYEQYF. In DNA, the CDR3 is TGTGCCAGCGAAATAACACAGGGGCCCACTCGGGACTACGAGCAGTACTTC.